This TCR beta chain was captured in a study of blood T cell repertoires in COVID-19. Study as a whole: Material from acute and convalescent COVID-19 was sourced from the United States, Italy and Spain. Sources were T cells, B-cell-depleted T cells, or PBMCs; the material itself was cDNA or gDNA.

V lost 4 bases, J lost 8 bases, and 7 bases lay in between. The CDR3 totals 11 residues. Per the germline V gene, CDR1 is SGHRS and CDR2 is YFSETQ. TCRdb's copy holds only in-frame clones and misses some; the assay was immunoSEQ multiplex PCR. Found here are approximately 50,000 clones, approximately 90% of them singletons; the top ten hold about 3.4%. This clonotype was sampled from a human donor in a cohort sampled during active COVID-19. The chain recombines TRBV5-1 with TRBJ2-1, with a possible D match to TRBD2 (5 bases). Source material: peripheral blood. CDR3 sequence reads: CASSLRDEQFF. DNA of the CDR3: TGCGCCAGCAGCCTGAGGGATGAGCAGTTCTTC.